A selection of T cell receptor beta chains follows, all from one sample in a study of T cells after yellow fever vaccination. TCRdb reprocessed the 5' RACE reads with MiXCR, giving one entry per CDR3 protein. Counted here are 250,000 to 350,000 distinct CDR3 sequences, about 10% occurring once; the ten biggest clones make up approximately 3.5%. The source was CD4+ T cells sorted from PBMCs, collected 5 days after the yellow fever booster vaccination. Every receptor here comes from a young man who received the YFV17D yellow fever vaccine. Both conserved end residues are part of each CDR3. Each record gives: CDR3 protein, CDR3 DNA, CDR3 length, clone size, J gene, V gene, D gene. The D gene is left open where the match is weak. Size tells how often a clone was seen (once, few, many) or the class of an expanded clone, and some rows leave it out.

CDR3aa: CASSLSGSPTGQETQYF
CDR3nt: TGTGCCAGCAGCTTATCGGGTAGCCCGACAGGGCAAGAGACCCAGTACTTC
len: 17
abundance: few
j_gene: TRBJ2-5
v_gene: TRBV5-5
d_gene: TRBD1

CDR3aa: CASSPGPVPGYTF
CDR3nt: TGCGCCAGCAGCCCTGGTCCGGTTCCTGGCTACACCTTC
len: 13
abundance: NA
j_gene: TRBJ1-2
v_gene: TRBV5-1
d_gene: NA

CDR3aa: CASTGGSNQPQHF
CDR3nt: TGTGCCAGCACGGGGGGGAGCAATCAGCCCCAGCATTTT
len: 13
abundance: many
j_gene: TRBJ1-5
v_gene: TRBV6-2/TRBV6-3
d_gene: NA

CDR3aa: CASSFLLGKRGGAGELFF
CDR3nt: TGTGCCAGCAGCTTCCTGCTCGGGAAGCGGGGAGGGGCCGGGGAGCTGTTTTTT
len: 18
abundance: NA
j_gene: TRBJ2-2
v_gene: TRBV7-6
d_gene: TRBD2

CDR3aa: CASSPPDRAGHIQYF
CDR3nt: TGCGCCAGCAGCCCGCCGGACAGGGCGGGACACATTCAGTACTTC
len: 15
abundance: NA
j_gene: TRBJ2-4
v_gene: TRBV5-1
d_gene: TRBD1

CDR3aa: CASSRGGTSDYEQYF
CDR3nt: TGTGCCTCCAGCAGGGGTGGGACTAGCGACTACGAGCAGTACTTC
len: 15
abundance: NA
j_gene: TRBJ2-7
v_gene: TRBV15
d_gene: TRBD2

CDR3aa: CASSLGTFNEQFF
CDR3nt: TGCGCCAGCAGCTTGGGGACTTTCAATGAGCAGTTCTTC
len: 13
abundance: many
j_gene: TRBJ2-1
v_gene: TRBV5-1
d_gene: NA

CDR3aa: CSARAGTGYAVEQFF
CDR3nt: TGCAGTGCGCGCGCCGGGACAGGGTATGCCGTTGAGCAGTTCTTC
len: 15
abundance: many
j_gene: TRBJ2-1
v_gene: TRBV20-1
d_gene: TRBD1

CDR3aa: CASSPSATPGAEAFF
CDR3nt: TGTGCCAGTAGTCCCTCCGCAACCCCGGGCGCTGAAGCTTTCTTT
len: 15
abundance: few
j_gene: TRBJ1-1
v_gene: TRBV19
d_gene: NA

CDR3aa: CASSLPGEDTQYF
CDR3nt: TGCGCCAGCAGCTTACCCGGGGAAGATACGCAGTATTTT
len: 13
abundance: NA
j_gene: TRBJ2-3
v_gene: TRBV5-1
d_gene: NA

CDR3aa: CASSLWKSDSPLHF
CDR3nt: TGTGCCAGCAGCTTATGGAAATCGGATTCACCCCTCCACTTT
len: 14
abundance: few
j_gene: TRBJ1-6
v_gene: TRBV7-9
d_gene: NA

CDR3aa: CASQLAGFSYNEQFF
CDR3nt: TGTGCCAGTCAACTAGCGGGATTCTCCTACAATGAGCAGTTCTTC
len: 15
abundance: NA
j_gene: TRBJ2-1
v_gene: TRBV19
d_gene: TRBD2

CDR3aa: CASTDGQSNQPQHF
CDR3nt: TGTGCCAGCACCGACGGACAGAGCAATCAGCCCCAGCATTTT
len: 14
abundance: few
j_gene: TRBJ1-5
v_gene: TRBV6-2/TRBV6-3
d_gene: NA

CDR3aa: CASSLVGYEQYF
CDR3nt: TGTGCCAGCAGCTTAGTTGGCTACGAGCAGTACTTC
len: 12
abundance: many
j_gene: TRBJ2-7
v_gene: TRBV7-2
d_gene: NA

CDR3aa: CASSPSGGYPGELFF
CDR3nt: TGCGCCAGCAGCCCATCGGGGGGTTACCCCGGGGAGCTGTTTTTT
len: 15
abundance: NA
j_gene: TRBJ2-2
v_gene: TRBV4-1
d_gene: TRBD2

CDR3aa: CASRDRAGGNTEAFF
CDR3nt: TGTGCCAGCAGAGACAGGGCCGGGGGGAACACTGAAGCTTTCTTT
len: 15
abundance: few
j_gene: TRBJ1-1
v_gene: TRBV2
d_gene: TRBD1

CDR3aa: CSVELAAKNIQYF
CDR3nt: TGCAGCGTTGAACTAGCAGCCAAAAACATTCAGTACTTC
len: 13
abundance: many
j_gene: TRBJ2-4
v_gene: TRBV29-1
d_gene: NA

CDR3aa: CASSPRVLLAKNIQYF
CDR3nt: TGTGCCAGCAGCCCCAGGGTCTTACTAGCCAAAAACATTCAGTACTTC
len: 16
abundance: many
j_gene: TRBJ2-4
v_gene: TRBV5-5
d_gene: NA

CDR3aa: CSAMGLANNEQFF
CDR3nt: TGCAGTGCTATGGGACTAGCGAACAATGAGCAGTTCTTC
len: 13
abundance: few
j_gene: TRBJ2-1
v_gene: TRBV20-1
d_gene: TRBD2

CDR3aa: CASRAGLGNYEQYF
CDR3nt: TGCGCCAGCAGGGCGGGACTAGGCAATTACGAGCAGTACTTC
len: 14
abundance: many
j_gene: TRBJ2-7
v_gene: TRBV4-1
d_gene: TRBD2

CDR3aa: CASSLTSVGETQYF
CDR3nt: TGCGCCAGCAGCCTCACTAGCGTTGGAGAGACCCAGTACTTC
len: 14
abundance: NA
j_gene: TRBJ2-5
v_gene: TRBV4-1
d_gene: TRBD2

CDR3aa: CASRLVGTQYF
CDR3nt: TGTGCCAGCAGACTCGTCGGGACCCAGTACTTC
len: 11
abundance: few
j_gene: TRBJ2-5
v_gene: TRBV7-2
d_gene: NA

CDR3aa: CASSQELGEGELFF
CDR3nt: TGTGCCAGCAGCCAAGAGTTGGGGGAAGGGGAGCTGTTTTTT
len: 14
abundance: NA
j_gene: TRBJ2-2
v_gene: TRBV3-1
d_gene: NA

CDR3aa: CASSLARVPEAFF
CDR3nt: TGTGCCAGCAGCTTAGCCAGGGTGCCTGAAGCTTTCTTT
len: 13
abundance: many
j_gene: TRBJ1-1
v_gene: TRBV7-9
d_gene: NA

CDR3aa: CASSQPLAGGPETQYF
CDR3nt: TGTGCCAGCAGCCAGCCTCTAGCGGGGGGGCCGGAGACCCAGTACTTC
len: 16
abundance: few
j_gene: TRBJ2-5
v_gene: TRBV4-2
d_gene: TRBD2

CDR3aa: CASSFQNQPQHF
CDR3nt: TGTGCCAGCAGCTTTCAAAATCAGCCCCAGCATTTT
len: 12
abundance: NA
j_gene: TRBJ1-5
v_gene: TRBV7-2
d_gene: NA

CDR3aa: CASSFDSYGYTF
CDR3nt: TGTGCCAGCAGCTTTGATAGCTATGGCTACACCTTC
len: 12
abundance: NA
j_gene: TRBJ1-2
v_gene: TRBV7-9
d_gene: NA

CDR3aa: CASSEAWGQNYGYTF
CDR3nt: TGTGCCAGCAGTGAAGCTTGGGGGCAGAACTATGGCTACACCTTC
len: 15
abundance: NA
j_gene: TRBJ1-2
v_gene: TRBV2
d_gene: NA

CDR3aa: CASSQAGGAHTGELFF
CDR3nt: TGTGCCAGCAGCCAAGCAGGGGGCGCGCACACCGGGGAGCTGTTTTTT
len: 16
abundance: NA
j_gene: TRBJ2-2
v_gene: TRBV14
d_gene: TRBD1

CDR3aa: CASSQDRIAGLTEITDTQYF
CDR3nt: TGCGCCAGCAGCCAAGATAGGATAGCGGGGTTGACCGAGATTACAGATACGCAGTATTTT
len: 20
abundance: NA
j_gene: TRBJ2-3
v_gene: TRBV4-1
d_gene: TRBD2

CDR3aa: CASSVAGAPQHF
CDR3nt: TGTGCCAGCAGTGTTGCCGGGGCGCCCCAGCATTTT
len: 12
abundance: NA
j_gene: TRBJ1-5
v_gene: TRBV6-1
d_gene: NA

CDR3aa: CAITPDRDTEAFF
CDR3nt: TGTGCCATCACCCCCGACAGGGACACTGAAGCTTTCTTT
len: 13
abundance: many
j_gene: TRBJ1-1
v_gene: TRBV10-3
d_gene: TRBD1

CDR3aa: CASSLIGLNNEQFF
CDR3nt: TGTGCCAGCAGTTTAATCGGGCTGAACAATGAGCAGTTCTTC
len: 14
abundance: few
j_gene: TRBJ2-1
v_gene: TRBV12-3/TRBV12-4
d_gene: NA

CDR3aa: CASSISRGDLVGEQYF
CDR3nt: TGTGCCAGCTCAATTTCTAGAGGGGATTTGGTGGGCGAGCAGTACTTC
len: 16
abundance: few
j_gene: TRBJ2-7
v_gene: TRBV18
d_gene: NA

CDR3aa: CASRPTESGELFF
CDR3nt: TGTGCCAGCAGACCTACAGAGTCCGGGGAGCTGTTTTTT
len: 13
abundance: NA
j_gene: TRBJ2-2
v_gene: TRBV7-3
d_gene: NA

CDR3aa: CASSQEEITSWNSGELFF
CDR3nt: TGTGCCAGCAGCCAAGAAGAAATTACTAGCTGGAACTCCGGGGAGCTGTTTTTT
len: 18
abundance: few
j_gene: TRBJ2-2
v_gene: TRBV4-2
d_gene: NA

CDR3aa: CASSGLEGGQRDTQYF
CDR3nt: TGCGCCAGCAGCGGCCTGGAAGGGGGTCAAAGAGATACGCAGTATTTT
len: 16
abundance: few
j_gene: TRBJ2-3
v_gene: TRBV5-1
d_gene: NA

CDR3aa: CASSLEGSGPGGTEAFF
CDR3nt: TGCGCCAGCAGCTTGGAAGGGTCGGGGCCCGGGGGCACTGAAGCTTTCTTT
len: 17
abundance: few
j_gene: TRBJ1-1
v_gene: TRBV5-1
d_gene: NA

CDR3aa: CASRGQGDQPQHF
CDR3nt: TGTGCCAGCAGGGGACAGGGGGATCAGCCCCAGCATTTT
len: 13
abundance: few
j_gene: TRBJ1-5
v_gene: TRBV6-2/TRBV6-3
d_gene: TRBD1

CDR3aa: CASSLAAAGVSYEQYF
CDR3nt: TGTGCCAGCAGCTTAGCAGCGGCGGGGGTCTCCTACGAGCAGTACTTC
len: 16
abundance: few
j_gene: TRBJ2-7
v_gene: TRBV7-2
d_gene: TRBD2